This T cell receptor (beta chain) was captured in a study of cytomegalovirus exposure and HLA in healthy donors. The germline V gene encodes CDR1 MDHEN and CDR2 SYDVKM. J was trimmed by 4 bases and V by 6 bases; bases with no gene match: 9. This CDR3 has 15 residues. PCR was performed using 60 Vbeta and 13 Jbeta primers. The method was immunoSEQ multiplex PCR; TCRdb's version includes in-frame clones alone and lacks a portion of them. Of 84,000 or so clones in the sample, around 74% are singletons; the top ten hold approximately 2%. These donors counted as nominally healthy when sampled, but unrecorded immune exposures were likely.

This TCR was sampled from a boy between 5 and 17 years old in good health and CMV-seronegative. Material for sequencing was PBMCs. The chain has TRBV28 and TRBJ1-2; 9 bases map to TRBD1. The CDR3 DNA follows: TGTGCCAGCAGCGACCGGACAGGGGTTGGCTATGGCTACACCTTC. Amino acids: CASSDRTGVGYGYTF.